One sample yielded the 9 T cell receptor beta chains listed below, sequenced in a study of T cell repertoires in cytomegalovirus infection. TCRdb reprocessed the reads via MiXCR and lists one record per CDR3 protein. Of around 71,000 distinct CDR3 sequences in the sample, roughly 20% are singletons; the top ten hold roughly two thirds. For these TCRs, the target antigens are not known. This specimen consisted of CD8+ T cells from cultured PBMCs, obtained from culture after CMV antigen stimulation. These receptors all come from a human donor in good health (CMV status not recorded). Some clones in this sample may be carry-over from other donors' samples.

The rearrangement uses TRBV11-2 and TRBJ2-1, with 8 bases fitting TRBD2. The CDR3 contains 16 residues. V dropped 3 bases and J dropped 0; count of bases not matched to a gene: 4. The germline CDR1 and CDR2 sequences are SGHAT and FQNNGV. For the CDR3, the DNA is TGTGCCAGCAGCTTTTTAGCGGGGAGCTCCTACAATGAGCAGTTCTTC. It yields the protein CASSFLAGSSYNEQFF.

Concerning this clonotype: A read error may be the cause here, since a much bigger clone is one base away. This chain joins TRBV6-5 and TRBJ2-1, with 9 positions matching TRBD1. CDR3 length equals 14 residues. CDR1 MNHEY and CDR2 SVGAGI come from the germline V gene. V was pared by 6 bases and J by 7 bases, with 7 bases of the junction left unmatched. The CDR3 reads CASSPEQGANEQFF. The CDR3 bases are TGTGCCAGCAGCCCGGAACAGGGGGCGAATGAGCAGTTCTTC.

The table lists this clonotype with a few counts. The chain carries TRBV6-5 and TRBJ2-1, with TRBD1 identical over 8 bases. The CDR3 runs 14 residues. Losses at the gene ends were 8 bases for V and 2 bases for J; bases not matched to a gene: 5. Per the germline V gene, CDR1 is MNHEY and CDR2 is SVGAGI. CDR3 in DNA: TGTGCCAGCGGGGGGACAGGTACCTACAATGAGCAGTTCTTC. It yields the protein CASGGTGTYNEQFF.

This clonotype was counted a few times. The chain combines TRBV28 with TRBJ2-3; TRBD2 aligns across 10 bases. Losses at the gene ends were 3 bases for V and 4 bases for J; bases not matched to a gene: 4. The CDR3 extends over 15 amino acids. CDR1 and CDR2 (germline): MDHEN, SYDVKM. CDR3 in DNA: TGTGCCAGCAGTTTCGGAAGCGGGGGGGCAGATACGCAGTATTTT. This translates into CASSFGSGGADTQYF.

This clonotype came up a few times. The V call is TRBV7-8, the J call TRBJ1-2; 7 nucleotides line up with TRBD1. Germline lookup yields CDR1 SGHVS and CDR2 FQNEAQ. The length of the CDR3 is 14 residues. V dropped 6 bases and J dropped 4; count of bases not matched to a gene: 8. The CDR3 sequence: CASSGQEGVYGYTF. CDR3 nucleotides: TGTGCCAGCAGTGGACAGGAGGGTGTCTATGGCTACACCTTC.

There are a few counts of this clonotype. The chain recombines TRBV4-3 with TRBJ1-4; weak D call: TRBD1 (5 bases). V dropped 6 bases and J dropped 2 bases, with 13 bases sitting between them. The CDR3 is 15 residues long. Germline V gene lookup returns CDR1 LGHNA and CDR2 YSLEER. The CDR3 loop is CASSNWEGTNEKLFF. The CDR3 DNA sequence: TGCGCCAGCAGTAACTGGGAGGGGACTAATGAAAAACTGTTTTTT.

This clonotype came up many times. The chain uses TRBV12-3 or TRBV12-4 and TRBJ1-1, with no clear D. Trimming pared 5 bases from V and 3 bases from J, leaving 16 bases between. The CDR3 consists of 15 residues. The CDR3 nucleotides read TGTGCCAGCAGTCCTCTCAGGCGAGCGGACACTGAAGCTTTCTTT. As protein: CASSPLRRADTEAFF.

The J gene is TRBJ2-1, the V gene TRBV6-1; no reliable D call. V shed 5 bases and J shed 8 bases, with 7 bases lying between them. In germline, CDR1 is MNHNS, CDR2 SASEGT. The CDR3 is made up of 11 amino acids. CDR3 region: CASSYGHEQFF. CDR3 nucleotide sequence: TGTGCCAGCAGTTACGGTCATGAGCAGTTCTTC.

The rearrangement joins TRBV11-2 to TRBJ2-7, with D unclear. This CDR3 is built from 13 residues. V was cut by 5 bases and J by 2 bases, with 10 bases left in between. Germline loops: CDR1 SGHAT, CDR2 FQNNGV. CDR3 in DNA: TGTGCCAGCAGCCCTACGACGGCCTACGAGCAGTACTTC. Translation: CASSPTTAYEQYF. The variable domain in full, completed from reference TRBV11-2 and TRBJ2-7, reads EAGVAQSPRYKIIEKRQSVAFWCNPISGHATLYWYQQILGQGPKLLIQFQNNGVVDDSQLPKDRFSAERLKGVDSTLKIQPAKLEDSAVYLCASSPTTAYEQYFGPGTRLTVT.